Below, 10 T cell receptor beta chains from the same sample are listed, as sequenced in a study of T cells in Graves' hyperthyroidism and ophthalmopathy. RNA transcripts yielded amplified TCR beta CDR3 regions. In the first-round RT-PCR of the TCR CDR3, the HTBI primer set was used. TCRdb reprocessed the multiplex PCR reads via MiXCR and lists one record per CDR3 protein. Here the sample spans roughly 600,000 distinct CDR3 sequences, roughly 15% being singletons. Source material: blood. These receptors were obtained from a woman aged 50 to 60 with Graves' ophthalmopathy.

This clonotype was detected a few times. The chain joins TRBV5-6 to TRBJ2-2, with 10 bases lining up with TRBD2. The CDR3 has 17 residues. Germline lookup yields CDR1 SGHDT and CDR2 YYEEEE. V gave up 0 bases and J gave up 4 bases; unmatched junction bases: 6. CDR3 sequence (DNA): TGTGCCAGCAGCTTGGAAGGGCTAGCGGGAGTCACCGGGGAGCTGTTTTTT. This sequence encodes CASSLEGLAGVTGELFF.

This clonotype was picked up a small number of times. This rearrangement joins TRBV4-1 to TRBJ2-5; the match to TRBD2 covers 11 bases. The CDR3 covers 15 residues. Germline V gene data show CDR1 as MGHRA and CDR2 as YSYEKL. The V gene end was trimmed by 3 bases and the J gene end by 4 bases; junction bases not matched to a gene: 4. The CDR3 protein is CASSHTGTSGETQYF. CDR3 nucleotide sequence: TGCGCCAGCAGCCACACCGGGACTAGCGGAGAGACCCAGTACTTC.

The V call is TRBV7-9, the J call TRBJ1-2, with 11 bases that match TRBD1. Per the germline V gene, CDR1 is SEHNR and CDR2 is FQNEAQ (reference sequence). CDR3 length: 17 residues. Trimming at V came to 1 base and at J to 4 bases, leaving 8 bases not matched to a gene. In DNA, the CDR3 is TGTGCCAGCAGCTTAGTGCCCGGGACAGGGGGACCCTATGGCTACACCTTC. It encodes CASSLVPGTGGPYGYTF.

This chain links TRBV24-1 with TRBJ2-5; D may correspond to TRBD1 or TRBD2 (6 bases each). The CDR3 totals 16 residues. Germline V gives CDR1 KGHDR, CDR2 SFDVKD. Trimming removed 1 base from V and 4 bases from J, with 15 bases in between. The DNA of the CDR3 is TGTGCCACCAGTGATTTTAGTACAGGGAGGCGAGAGACCCAGTACTTC. Translated, it gives CATSDFSTGRRETQYF.

This clonotype was seen many times. V usage is TRBV7-3 and J usage is TRBJ2-2; D gene uncertain. V lost 5 bases to trimming and J lost 2 bases, with 12 bases between them. Germline values: CDR1 SGHTA, CDR2 FQGTGA. This CDR3 has 15 amino acids. The DNA of the CDR3 is TGTGCCAGCAGCGTTCAACCTACTAACACCGGGGAGCTGTTTTTT. Translating it yields CASSVQPTNTGELFF.

This clonotype was detected ten times or more. The rearrangement uses TRBV6-2 or TRBV6-3 and TRBJ2-7; 9 nucleotides match TRBD2. The V segment lost 1 base and the J segment 4 bases; nucleotides outside the gene matches: 14. CDR3 size: 18 residues. Germline assignment: CDR1 MNHEY and CDR2 SVGEGT. DNA of the CDR3: TGTGCCAGCAGTTACTGGTTTTCGAGCGGGAGGCAAAATTACGAGCAGTACTTC. Protein: CASSYWFSSGRQNYEQYF.

Regarding this clonotype: Given a much more abundant clone one base away, this may be a read error. This chain links TRBV10-3 with TRBJ2-3, with TRBD2 as a possible D gene (6 bases). The germline V and J ends were trimmed by 3 bases and 6 bases, with 19 bases remaining between them. This CDR3 has 16 amino acids. Germline loops: CDR1 ENHRY, CDR2 SYGVKD. The CDR3 reads CAISDLTRRRGDTQYF. In nucleotides, the CDR3 is TGTGCCATCAGTGATCTTACTAGGCGCCGGGGGGATACGCAGTATTTT.

The chain employs TRBV20-1 and TRBJ2-7; D might be TRBD2 (5 bases). This CDR3 is 13 amino acids long. Germline values: CDR1 DFQATT, CDR2 SNEGSKA (reference sequence). V shed 3 bases and J shed 3 bases, with 12 bases lying between them. DNA of the CDR3: TGCAGTGCTAGTCTAGCAGGAATCTACGAGCAGTACTTC. Translation: CSASLAGIYEQYF.

V usage is TRBV7-9 and J usage is TRBJ1-1, with 8 bases lining up with TRBD1. The V segment lost 2 bases and the J segment 5 bases; nucleotides outside the gene matches: 4. CDR3 length: 14 amino acids. Germline CDR1 and CDR2: SEHNR and FQNEAQ (reference sequence). CDR3 bases: TGTGCCAGCAGCTTACAGGGGGCTGTTACTGAAGCTTTCTTT. This codes for CASSLQGAVTEAFF.

This clonotype has a handful of counts. The chain joins TRBV20-1 to TRBJ2-2, with 8 bases identical to TRBD1. The trim removed 6 bases at V and 5 bases at J, leaving 2 bases unmatched. CDR1 and CDR2 (germline): DFQATT, SNEGSKA (reference sequence). CDR3 length: 12 amino acids. The CDR3 DNA reads as TGCAGTGCCAGACAGGGGACCGGGGAGCTGTTTTTT. As protein: CSARQGTGELFF.